This T cell receptor beta chain appears in the sequencing data of a study of T cells expressing NK-cell markers. TCRdb re-called the 5' RACE reads; every CDR3 protein appears as one record, without DNA. This table holds roughly 160,000 distinct CDR3 sequences. Per the germline V gene, CDR1 is LGHNA and CDR2 is YNFKEQ. The CDR3 consists of 13 residues. The receptor was isolated from a man aged 18 to 69 in good health. Sequencing used blood T cells: a sorted CD56 or NKG2C T cell subset, CD4+ or CD8+ T cells, or bulk PBMC T cells (not recorded which). The chain links TRBV4-2 to TRBJ2-1. The CDR3 sequence: CASSHPTSGEQFF.